The next 18 T cell receptor beta chains were all read from a single sample in a study of shared clonotypes between healthy human individuals. Produced via immunoSEQ multiplex PCR; TCRdb's table is partial and in-frame only. In the table there are about 700,000 clones, approximately 79% of which are singletons. Material for sequencing was memory CD4+ T cells sorted from blood. The subset denotes: CD45RA-negative fraction. These receptors came from a woman younger than 45 in good health.

The chain couples TRBV6-4 to TRBJ2-2; 10 nucleotides agree with TRBD2. After removal of 7 bases from V and 4 bases from J, the junction contained 6 bases not matched to a gene. This CDR3 has 15 residues. CDR1 is MRHNA, CDR2 SNTAGT, per germline. The CDR3 DNA is TGTGCCAGCAAGAGACTAGCGGGCCGCACCGGGGAGCTGTTTTTT. It yields the protein CASKRLAGRTGELFF.

This clone was seen a single time. V gene TRBV19 combines with J gene TRBJ2-1; the D gene is possibly TRBD2 (5 bases). The CDR3 runs 14 residues. Trimming took off 1 base at V and 15 bases at J, with 19 bases between the two ends. Germline CDR1 reads LNHDA; CDR2 reads SQIVND (reference sequence). CDR3 region: CASSIVAWESEGFF. The CDR3, as DNA: TGTGCCAGTAGTATAGTGGCGTGGGAATCCGAGGGGTTCTTC.

This clone has more than one count but fewer than ten. V is TRBV7-2 and J is TRBJ1-1; D unresolved. From germline, CDR1 is SGHTA and CDR2 FQGNSA. The V end was cut by 5 bases, the J end by 3 bases, with 7 bases between. The CDR3 runs 12 residues. This CDR3 reads CASSIVDTEAFF. As DNA, the CDR3 is TGTGCCAGCAGCATTGTGGACACTGAAGCTTTCTTT.

The chain joins TRBV5-1 to TRBJ2-7; D might be TRBD2 (6 bases). CDR3 length: 13 residues. Per germline, CDR1 SGHRS and CDR2 YFSETQ. Between the trimmed V and J ends, which lost 4 bases and 4 bases, there was a span of 12 bases. For the CDR3, the DNA is TGCGCCAGCAGCGCGGGGTTTGCGTACGAGCAGTACTTC. The encoded protein is CASSAGFAYEQYF.

At least ten counts were recorded for this clone. The V and J genes are TRBV19 and TRBJ1-1; the match to TRBD1 covers 8 bases. Germline trimming cut 1 base from V and 4 bases from J; bases unmatched to any gene: 8. The germline V gene has CDR1 LNHDA and CDR2 SQIVND (reference sequence). This CDR3 region has 16 residues. The CDR3 sequence: CASSIGRAGGGTEAFF. CDR3 nucleotides: TGTGCCAGTAGTATAGGCCGGGCAGGGGGCGGCACTGAAGCTTTCTTT.

The V and J genes are TRBV7-2 and TRBJ1-2; maybe TRBD1 (5 bases). Germline V gives CDR1 SGHTA, CDR2 FQGNSA. V lost 4 bases and J lost 6, with 27 bases in between. The CDR3 has 18 amino acids. DNA for the CDR3: TGTGCCAGCAGCTCCCATTGGGGCCGGGCGGGGACCTCCCATGGCTACACCTTC. Translated: CASSSHWGRAGTSHGYTF.

The chain carries TRBV5-1 and TRBJ2-7; 13 bases agree with TRBD2. The CDR3 covers 15 residues. J lost 7 bases, V lost 1 base, and 5 bases had no gene match. Germline assignment: CDR1 SGHRS and CDR2 YFSETQ. The DNA of the CDR3 is TGCGCCAGCAGCTTGCGACTAGCGGGAGGAGGGGAGCAGTACTTC. Its translation: CASSLRLAGGGEQYF.

The CDR3 DNA follows: TGTGCCAGCTCAAAAACTAGCGGGAGAAGCTACGAGCAGTACTTC. It is translated as CASSKTSGRSYEQYF. V is TRBV18 and J is TRBJ2-7; 11 nucleotides match TRBD2. Trimming cost V 5 bases and J 3 bases; bases outside gene matches: 6. The germline CDR1 and CDR2 sequences are KGHSH and LQKENI. CDR3 size: 15 residues.

The rearrangement joins TRBV7-2 to TRBJ1-1; the match to TRBD1 covers 8 bases. V shed 3 bases, J shed 2 bases, and the junction held 2 bases outside the gene matches. Germline CDR1 SGHTA, CDR2 FQGNSA. CDR3 length: 14 amino acids. The CDR3 coding sequence is TGTGCCAGCAGCTTCACAGGGGGTAACACTGAAGCTTTCTTT. Translating gives CASSFTGGNTEAFF.

The chain is built from TRBV18 and TRBJ2-7; 7 bases fit TRBD1. Looked up from germline, CDR1 is KGHSH and CDR2 is LQKENI. The CDR3 has 15 amino acids. V lost 4 bases, J lost 7 bases, and 13 bases stayed unmatched. In nucleotides, the CDR3 is TGTGCCAGCTCACAACAGGGGACAAGTGCCCGGGAGCAGTACTTC. Amino acid sequence: CASSQQGTSAREQYF.

The chain uses TRBV7-2 and TRBJ2-1; D is ambiguous. The CDR3 runs 13 residues. Trimming cost V 0 bases and J 8 bases, with 8 bases left between them. CDR1 and CDR2 from the germline V gene are SGHTA and FQGNSA. CDR3 protein: CASSLALSYEQFF. Here the CDR3 DNA reads TGTGCCAGCAGCTTAGCGCTTAGCTATGAGCAGTTCTTC.

This clone has ten or more counts. Other DNA sequences from this sample encode an identical CDR3 as well. The CDR3 here is CASSLVLSTDTQYF. CDR3 coding DNA: TGTGCCAGCAGCTTAGTTCTGAGCACAGATACGCAGTATTTT. V gene TRBV7-9 combines with J gene TRBJ2-3, with unresolved D. The germline gives CDR1 SEHNR, CDR2 FQNEAQ (reference sequence). The CDR3 sequence is 14 residues long. Trimming removed 1 base from V and 0 bases from J, with 5 bases in between.

J is TRBJ2-7 and V is TRBV19; TRBD1 matches at 7 bases. This CDR3 region has 14 residues. Germline trimming cut 7 bases from V and 0 bases from J; bases unmatched to any gene: 6. Germline CDR1 LNHDA, CDR2 SQIVND (reference sequence). CDR3 in amino acids: CASKLTGASYEQYF. The CDR3 DNA is TGTGCCAGTAAATTAACAGGGGCCTCCTACGAGCAGTACTTC.

The chain combines TRBV5-1 with TRBJ2-2; maybe TRBD2 (6 bases). This CDR3 contains 17 residues. Germline assignment: CDR1 SGHRS and CDR2 YFSETQ. Deletions cut 0 bases from V and 0 bases from J, with 12 bases between. The CDR3 DNA follows: TGCGCCAGCAGCTTGGTCGGGGGTACTGCGAACACCGGGGAGCTGTTTTTT. It codes for CASSLVGGTANTGELFF.

V usage is TRBV27 and J usage is TRBJ2-7; 8 bases are a match to TRBD1. V dropped 6 bases and J dropped 0; count of bases not matched to a gene: 4. CDR1 is MNHEY, CDR2 SMNVEV, per germline (reference sequence). The CDR3 covers 14 residues. Here the CDR3 reads CASRWTGSSYEQYF. The CDR3 DNA reads as TGTGCCAGCAGGTGGACAGGGAGCTCCTACGAGCAGTACTTC.

This clone was seen only a few times. The chain combines TRBV6-1 with TRBJ1-2; D uncertain. Germline V gene sequence: CDR1 MNHNS, CDR2 SASEGT. The CDR3 length is 11 residues. Trimming shortened V by 11 bases and J by 4 bases, and 11 bases separated the two germline ends. Here the CDR3 reads CAVGKGYGYTF. In DNA form, the CDR3 reads TGTGCCGTTGGAAAGGGCTATGGCTACACCTTC.

This sequence joins TRBV27 and TRBJ2-7; 8 nucleotides line up with TRBD1. Germline values: CDR1 MNHEY, CDR2 SMNVEV (reference sequence). Trimming removed 8 bases from V and 5 bases from J; junction bases left unmatched: 8. The CDR3 runs 13 residues. The CDR3 bases are TGTGCCAGCTCCCGGACAGGGAGCAACGAGCAGTACTTC. This encodes CASSRTGSNEQYF.

The chain links TRBV5-6 to TRBJ2-1, with no clear D. Trimming left V 1 base short and J 9 bases short, with 17 bases between. CDR3 length: 15 residues. Germline V CDR1 and CDR2: SGHDT, YYEEEE. The CDR3 region is CASSLPGFLPSEQFF. The DNA of the CDR3 is TGTGCCAGCAGCTTGCCAGGCTTCCTTCCGAGTGAGCAGTTCTTC.